This T cell receptor beta chain was found in a study of cytomegalovirus exposure and HLA in healthy donors. Germline CDR1 MNHNS, CDR2 SASEGT. The CDR3 extends over 13 amino acids. With 60 Vbeta and 13 Jbeta primers, the PCR was carried out. The table came from immunoSEQ multiplex PCR; TCRdb's copy has only in-frame clones and leaves some out. The table includes roughly 200,000 clones, around four fifths detected once. This clone was counted once. Relative to the germline gene, one junction end is altered; a read error may explain this. The sequenced sample consisted of PBMCs. The chain links TRBV6-1 to TRBJ1-2; D ambiguous. The clonotype was recovered from a woman aged 60-70 years in good health and CMV-seropositive. CDR3 DNA sequence: TGTGCCAGCAATGAAAGAGTAAACTATGGCTACACCTTC. As protein: CASNERVNYGYTF.